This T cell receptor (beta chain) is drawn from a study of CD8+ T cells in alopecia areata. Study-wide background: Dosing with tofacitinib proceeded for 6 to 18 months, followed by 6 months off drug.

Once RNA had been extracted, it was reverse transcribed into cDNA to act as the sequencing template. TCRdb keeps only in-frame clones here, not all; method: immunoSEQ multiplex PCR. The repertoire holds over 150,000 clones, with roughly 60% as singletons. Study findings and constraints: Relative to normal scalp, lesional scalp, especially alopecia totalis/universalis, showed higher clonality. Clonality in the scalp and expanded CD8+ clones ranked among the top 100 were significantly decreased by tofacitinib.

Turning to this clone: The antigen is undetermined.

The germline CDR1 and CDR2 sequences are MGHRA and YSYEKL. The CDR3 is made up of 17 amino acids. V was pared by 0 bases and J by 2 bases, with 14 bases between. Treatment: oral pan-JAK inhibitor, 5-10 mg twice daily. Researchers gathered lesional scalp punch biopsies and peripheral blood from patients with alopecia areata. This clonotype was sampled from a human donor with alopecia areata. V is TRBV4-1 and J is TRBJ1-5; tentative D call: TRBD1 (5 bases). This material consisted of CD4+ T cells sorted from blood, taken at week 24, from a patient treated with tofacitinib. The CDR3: CASSQDSSRAGNQPQHF. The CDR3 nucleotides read TGCGCCAGCAGCCAAGATTCTTCCAGGGCTGGCAATCAGCCCCAGCATTTT.